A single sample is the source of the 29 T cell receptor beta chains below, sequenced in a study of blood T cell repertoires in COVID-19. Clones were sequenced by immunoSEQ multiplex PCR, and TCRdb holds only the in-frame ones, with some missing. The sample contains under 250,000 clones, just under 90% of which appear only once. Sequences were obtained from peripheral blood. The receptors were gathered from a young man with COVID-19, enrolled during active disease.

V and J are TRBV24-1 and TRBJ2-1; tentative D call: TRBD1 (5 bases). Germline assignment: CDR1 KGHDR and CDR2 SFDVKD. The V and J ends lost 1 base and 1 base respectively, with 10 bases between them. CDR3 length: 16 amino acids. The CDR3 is CATSDFDSRSYNEQFF. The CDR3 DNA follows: TGTGCCACCAGTGATTTTGACAGCAGATCCTACAATGAGCAGTTCTTC.

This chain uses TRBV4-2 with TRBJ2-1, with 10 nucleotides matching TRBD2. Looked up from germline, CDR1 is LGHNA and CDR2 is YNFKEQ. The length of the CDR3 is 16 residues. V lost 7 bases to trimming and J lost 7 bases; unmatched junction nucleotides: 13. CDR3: CASTPGSGGAGNEQFF. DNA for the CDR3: TGTGCCAGCACCCCCGGCAGCGGGGGGGCCGGGAATGAGCAGTTCTTC.

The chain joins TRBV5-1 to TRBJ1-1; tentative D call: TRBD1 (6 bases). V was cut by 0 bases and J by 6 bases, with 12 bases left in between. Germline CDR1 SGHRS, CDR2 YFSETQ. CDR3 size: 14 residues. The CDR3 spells CASSLVTGTPEAFF. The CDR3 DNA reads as TGCGCCAGCAGCTTGGTTACAGGGACCCCTGAAGCTTTCTTT.

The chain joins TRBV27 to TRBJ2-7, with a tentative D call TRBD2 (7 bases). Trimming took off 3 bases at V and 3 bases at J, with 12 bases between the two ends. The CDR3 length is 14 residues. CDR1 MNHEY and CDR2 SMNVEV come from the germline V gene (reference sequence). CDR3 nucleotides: TGTGCCAGCAGTTTCGGGGGGCTCTACTACGAGCAGTACTTC. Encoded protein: CASSFGGLYYEQYF.

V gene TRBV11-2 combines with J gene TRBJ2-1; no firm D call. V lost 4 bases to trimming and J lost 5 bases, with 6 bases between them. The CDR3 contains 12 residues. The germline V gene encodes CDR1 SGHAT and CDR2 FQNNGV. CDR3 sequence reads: CASSSQNNEQFF. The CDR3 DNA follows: TGTGCCAGCAGCTCCCAAAACAATGAGCAGTTCTTC.

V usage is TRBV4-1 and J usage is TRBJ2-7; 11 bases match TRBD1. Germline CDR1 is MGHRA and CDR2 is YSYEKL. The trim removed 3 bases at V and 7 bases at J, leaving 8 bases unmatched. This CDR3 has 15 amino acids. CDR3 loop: CASSHPDRGLGEQYF. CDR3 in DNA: TGCGCCAGCAGCCATCCGGACAGGGGGCTAGGAGAGCAGTACTTC.

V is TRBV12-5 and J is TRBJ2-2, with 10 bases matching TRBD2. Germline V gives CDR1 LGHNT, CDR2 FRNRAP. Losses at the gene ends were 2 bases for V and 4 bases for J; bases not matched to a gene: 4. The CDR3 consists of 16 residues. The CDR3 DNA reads TGTGCTAGTGGTTTGACTAGCGGGATGGTCACCGGGGAGCTGTTTTTT. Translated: CASGLTSGMVTGELFF.

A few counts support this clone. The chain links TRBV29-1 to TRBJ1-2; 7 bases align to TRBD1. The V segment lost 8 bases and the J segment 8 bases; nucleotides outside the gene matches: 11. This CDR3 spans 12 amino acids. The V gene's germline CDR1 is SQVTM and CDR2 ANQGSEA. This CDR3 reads CSTLTGTLGYTF. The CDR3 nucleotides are TGCAGCACATTGACAGGGACCCTGGGCTACACCTTC. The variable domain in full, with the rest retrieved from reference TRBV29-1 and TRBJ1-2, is SAVISQKPSRDICQRGTSLTIQCQVDSQVTMMFWYRQQPGQSLTLIATANQGSEATYESGFVIDKFPISRPNLTFSTLTVSNMSPEDSSIYLCSTLTGTLGYTFGSGTRLTVV.

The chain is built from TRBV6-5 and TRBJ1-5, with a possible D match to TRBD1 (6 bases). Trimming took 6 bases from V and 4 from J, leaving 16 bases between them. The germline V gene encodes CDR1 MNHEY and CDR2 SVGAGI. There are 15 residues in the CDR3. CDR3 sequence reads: CASRLHRDPNQPQHF. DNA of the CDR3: TGTGCCAGCAGACTTCACAGGGACCCTAATCAGCCCCAGCATTTT.

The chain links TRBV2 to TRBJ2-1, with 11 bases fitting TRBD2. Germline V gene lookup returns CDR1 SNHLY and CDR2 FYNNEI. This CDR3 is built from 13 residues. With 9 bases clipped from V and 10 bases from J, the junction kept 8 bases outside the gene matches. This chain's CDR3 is CASLAGGPQEQFF. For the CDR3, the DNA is TGTGCCAGTTTAGCGGGAGGGCCTCAGGAGCAGTTCTTC.

CDR3 DNA: TGTGCCAGCAGAGCCGGGACAGGGGTCTCCGAGCAGTACTTC. Translation gives CASRAGTGVSEQYF. This chain connects TRBV27 to TRBJ2-7, with 10 bases lining up with TRBD1. CDR1 MNHEY and CDR2 SMNVEV come from the germline V gene (reference sequence). The CDR3 loop spans 14 amino acids. V gave up 6 bases and J gave up 6 bases; unmatched junction bases: 8.

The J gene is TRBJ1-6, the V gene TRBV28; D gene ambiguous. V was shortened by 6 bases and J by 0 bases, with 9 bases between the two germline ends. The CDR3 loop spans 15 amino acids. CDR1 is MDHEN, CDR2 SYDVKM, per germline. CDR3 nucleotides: TGTGCCAGCAGAACCGAGGGCTCCTATAATTCACCCCTCCACTTT. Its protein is CASRTEGSYNSPLHF. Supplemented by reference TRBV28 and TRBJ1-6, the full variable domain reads DVKVTQSSRYLVKRTGEKVFLECVQDMDHENMFWYRQDPGLGLRLIYFSYDVKMKEKGDIPEGYSVSREKKERFSLILESASTNQTSMYLCASRTEGSYNSPLHFGNGTRLTVT.

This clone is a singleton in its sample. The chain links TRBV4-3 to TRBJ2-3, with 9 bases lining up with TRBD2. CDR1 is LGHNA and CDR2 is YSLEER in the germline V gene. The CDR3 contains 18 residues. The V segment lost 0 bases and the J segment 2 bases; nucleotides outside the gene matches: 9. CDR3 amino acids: CASSQDGVAGVHTDTQYF. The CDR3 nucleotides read TGCGCCAGCAGCCAAGATGGGGTAGCGGGGGTCCACACAGATACGCAGTATTTT.

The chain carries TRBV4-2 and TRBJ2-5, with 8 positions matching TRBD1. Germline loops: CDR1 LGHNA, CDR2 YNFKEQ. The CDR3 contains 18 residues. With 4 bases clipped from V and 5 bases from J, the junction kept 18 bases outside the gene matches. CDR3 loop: CASSRLYYGQGLVETQYF. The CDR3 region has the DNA TGTGCCAGCAGCCGACTATACTACGGACAGGGACTGGTGGAGACCCAGTACTTC.

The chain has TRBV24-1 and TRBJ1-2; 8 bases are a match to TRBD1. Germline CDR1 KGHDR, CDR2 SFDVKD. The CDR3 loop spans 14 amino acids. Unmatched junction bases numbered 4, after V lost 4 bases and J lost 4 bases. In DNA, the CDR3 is TGTGCCACCAGTGAGAGGGACAGGACCTATGGCTACACCTTC. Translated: CATSERDRTYGYTF.

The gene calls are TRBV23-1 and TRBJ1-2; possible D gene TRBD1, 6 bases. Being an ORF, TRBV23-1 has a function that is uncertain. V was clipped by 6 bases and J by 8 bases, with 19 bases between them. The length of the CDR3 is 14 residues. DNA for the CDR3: TGCGCCAGCAGCACACAGGGTAATGGCGGCGGCTACACCTTC. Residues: CASSTQGNGGGYTF.

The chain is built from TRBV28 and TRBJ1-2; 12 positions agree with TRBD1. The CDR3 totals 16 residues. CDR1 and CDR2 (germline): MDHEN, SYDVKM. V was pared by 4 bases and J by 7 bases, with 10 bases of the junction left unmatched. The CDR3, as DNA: TGTGCCAGCAGTTCCGGGACAGGGGGCGTCGGTTCTGGCTACACCTTC. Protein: CASSSGTGGVGSGYTF.

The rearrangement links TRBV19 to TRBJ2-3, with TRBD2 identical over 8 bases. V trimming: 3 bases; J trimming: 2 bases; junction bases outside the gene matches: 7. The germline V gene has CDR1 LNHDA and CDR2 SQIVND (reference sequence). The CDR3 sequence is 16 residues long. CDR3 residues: CASSMGRGALTDTQYF. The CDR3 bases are TGTGCCAGTAGTATGGGGCGGGGGGCCCTCACAGATACGCAGTATTTT.

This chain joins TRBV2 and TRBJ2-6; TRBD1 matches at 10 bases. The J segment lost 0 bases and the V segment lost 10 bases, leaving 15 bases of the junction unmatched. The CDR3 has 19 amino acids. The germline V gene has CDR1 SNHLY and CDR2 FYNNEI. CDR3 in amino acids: CATQGIGGQGSSGANVLTF. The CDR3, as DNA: TGTGCCACGCAGGGTATAGGGGGACAGGGGAGCTCTGGGGCCAACGTCCTGACTTTC.

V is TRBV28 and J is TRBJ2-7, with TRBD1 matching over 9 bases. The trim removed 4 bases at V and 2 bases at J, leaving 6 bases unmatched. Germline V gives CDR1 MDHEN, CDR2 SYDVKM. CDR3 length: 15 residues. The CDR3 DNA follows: TGTGCCAGCAGTTCTACAGGGGGCGGCCCCTACGAGCAGTACTTC. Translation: CASSSTGGGPYEQYF.

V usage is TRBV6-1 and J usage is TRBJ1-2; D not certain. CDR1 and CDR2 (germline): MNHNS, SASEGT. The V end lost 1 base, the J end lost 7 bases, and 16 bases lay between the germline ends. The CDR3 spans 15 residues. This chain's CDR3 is CASSEEHGWFSGYTF. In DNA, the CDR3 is TGTGCCAGCAGTGAAGAGCACGGGTGGTTTTCTGGCTACACCTTC.

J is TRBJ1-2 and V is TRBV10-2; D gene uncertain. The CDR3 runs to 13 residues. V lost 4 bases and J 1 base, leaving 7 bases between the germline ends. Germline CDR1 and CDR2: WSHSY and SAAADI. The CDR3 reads CASSVEVNYGYTF. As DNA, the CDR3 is TGCGCCAGCAGTGTAGAGGTTAACTATGGCTACACCTTC.

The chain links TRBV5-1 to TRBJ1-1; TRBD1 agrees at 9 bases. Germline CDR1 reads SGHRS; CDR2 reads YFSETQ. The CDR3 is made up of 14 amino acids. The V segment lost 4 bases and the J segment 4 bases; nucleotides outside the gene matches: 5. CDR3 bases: TGCGCCAGCAGCCCGGTGACAGGGGGCACTGAAGCTTTCTTT. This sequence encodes CASSPVTGGTEAFF.

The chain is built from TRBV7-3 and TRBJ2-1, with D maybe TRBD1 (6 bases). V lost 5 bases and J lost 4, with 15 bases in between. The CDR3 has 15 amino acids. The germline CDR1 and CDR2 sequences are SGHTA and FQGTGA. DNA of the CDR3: TGTGCCAGCAGCCCGGACAGAATTAATTACAATGAGCAGTTCTTC. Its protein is CASSPDRINYNEQFF.

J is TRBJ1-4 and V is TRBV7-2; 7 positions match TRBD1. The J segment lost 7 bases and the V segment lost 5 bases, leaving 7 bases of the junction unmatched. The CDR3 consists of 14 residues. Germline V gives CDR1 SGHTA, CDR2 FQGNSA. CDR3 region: CASSTRGDSEKLFF. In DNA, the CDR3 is TGTGCCAGCAGCACCAGGGGGGACAGTGAAAAACTGTTTTTT.

CDR3 loop: CASSPAGGPKGEQYF. Written as DNA, the CDR3 is TGTGCCAGTAGTCCAGCGGGAGGGCCAAAAGGTGAGCAGTACTTC. The V gene is TRBV19, the J gene TRBJ2-7, with 10 bases identical to TRBD2. With 5 bases clipped from V and 7 bases from J, the junction kept 11 bases outside the gene matches. Germline V gene lookup returns CDR1 LNHDA and CDR2 SQIVND (reference sequence). CDR3 length: 15 amino acids.

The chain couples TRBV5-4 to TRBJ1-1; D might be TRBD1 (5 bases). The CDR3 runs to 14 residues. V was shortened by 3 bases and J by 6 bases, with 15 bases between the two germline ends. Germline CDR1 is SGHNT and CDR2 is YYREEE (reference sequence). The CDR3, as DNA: TGTGCCAGCAGCTCGTACGGGGGTGCCCCTGAAGCTTTCTTT. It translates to CASSSYGGAPEAFF. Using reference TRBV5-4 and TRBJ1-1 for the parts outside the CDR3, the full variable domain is ETGVTQSPTHLIKTRGQQVTLRCSSQSGHNTVSWYQQALGQGPQFIFQYYREEENGRGNFPPRFSGLQFPNYSSELNVNALELDDSALYLCASSSYGGAPEAFFGQGTRLTVV.

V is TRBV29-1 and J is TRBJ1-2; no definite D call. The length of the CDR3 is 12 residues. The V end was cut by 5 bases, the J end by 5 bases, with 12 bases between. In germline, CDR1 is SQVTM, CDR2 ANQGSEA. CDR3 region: CSVSGDGYGYTF. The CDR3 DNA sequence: TGCAGCGTTAGCGGGGATGGGTATGGCTACACCTTC.

The CDR3 region is CASSQLLAPNTGELFF. The CDR3, as DNA: TGTGCCAGCAGCCAACTATTGGCGCCGAACACCGGGGAGCTGTTTTTT. This sequence joins TRBV7-3 and TRBJ2-2; D call uncertain. Germline values: CDR1 SGHTA, CDR2 FQGTGA. V was trimmed by 5 bases and J by 0 bases, leaving 13 bases between them. The CDR3 is 16 amino acids. The whole variable domain, remainder taken from reference TRBV7-3 and TRBJ2-2, is GAGVSQTPSNKVTEKGKYVELRCDPISGHTALYWYRQSLGQGPEFLIYFQGTGAADDSGLPNDRFFAVRPEGSVSTLKIQRTERGDSAVYLCASSQLLAPNTGELFFGEGSRLTVL.